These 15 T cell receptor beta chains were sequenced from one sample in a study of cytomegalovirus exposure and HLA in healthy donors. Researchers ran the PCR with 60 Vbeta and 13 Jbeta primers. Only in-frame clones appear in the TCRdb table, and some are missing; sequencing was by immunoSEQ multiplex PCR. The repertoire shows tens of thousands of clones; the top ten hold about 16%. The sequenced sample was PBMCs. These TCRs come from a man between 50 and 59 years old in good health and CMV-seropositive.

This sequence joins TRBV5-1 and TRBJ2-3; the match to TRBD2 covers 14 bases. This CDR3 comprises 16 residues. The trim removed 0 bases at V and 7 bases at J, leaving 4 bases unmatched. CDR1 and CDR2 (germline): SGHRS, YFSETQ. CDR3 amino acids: CASSLEGTSGSYTQYF. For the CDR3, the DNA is TGCGCCAGCAGCTTGGAGGGGACTAGCGGGAGTTATACGCAGTATTTT.

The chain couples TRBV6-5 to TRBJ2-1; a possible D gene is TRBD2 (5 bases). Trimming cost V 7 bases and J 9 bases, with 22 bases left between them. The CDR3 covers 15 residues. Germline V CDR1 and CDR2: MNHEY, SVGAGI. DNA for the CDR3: TGTGCCAGCACCGGACTCGAATTATCCGGAGGTGAGCAGTTCTTC. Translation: CASTGLELSGGEQFF.

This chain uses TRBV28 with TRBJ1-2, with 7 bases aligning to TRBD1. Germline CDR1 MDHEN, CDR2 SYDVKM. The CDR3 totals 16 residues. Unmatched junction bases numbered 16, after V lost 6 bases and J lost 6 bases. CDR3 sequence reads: CASSTPGTVPGDGYTF. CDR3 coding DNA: TGTGCCAGCAGCACCCCCGGGACAGTGCCTGGGGATGGCTACACCTTC.

In nucleotides, the CDR3 is TGTGCCAGCAGCTGGCAGCGTTTCGCGGAGTACCAAGAGACCCAGTACTTC. Translating it yields CASSWQRFAEYQETQYF. The V call is TRBV11-1, the J call TRBJ2-5; no definite D call. CDR3 length: 17 amino acids. The germline gives CDR1 SGHAT, CDR2 FQDESV (reference sequence). The ends were cut back, 4 bases at V and 0 bases at J, with 18 bases in the middle.

CDR3 nucleotides: TGTGCCAGCAGCCGTGGGGGGACAGTGCTCGAGACCCAGTACTTC. This sequence encodes CASSRGGTVLETQYF. The gene calls are TRBV7-3 and TRBJ2-5, with D possibly being TRBD1 (7 bases). The germline V gene has CDR1 SGHTA and CDR2 FQGTGA. The V and J ends lost 5 bases and 5 bases respectively, with 18 bases between them. This CDR3 has 15 residues. The full variable domain, completed using reference TRBV7-3 and TRBJ2-5, is GAGVSQTPSNKVTEKGKYVELRCDPISGHTALYWYRQSLGQGPEFLIYFQGTGAADDSGLPNDRFFAVRPEGSVSTLKIQRTERGDSAVYLCASSRGGTVLETQYFGPGTRLLVL.

CDR3 region: CSVVPYPSGSNYEQFF. CDR3 sequence (DNA): TGCAGCGTTGTCCCCTATCCTAGCGGGAGTAACTATGAGCAGTTCTTC. This sequence joins TRBV29-1 and TRBJ2-1, with 10 bases fitting TRBD2. V lost 4 bases, J lost 8 bases, and 14 bases stayed unmatched. The CDR3 is 16 amino acids. Germline CDR1 reads SQVTM; CDR2 reads ANQGSEA.

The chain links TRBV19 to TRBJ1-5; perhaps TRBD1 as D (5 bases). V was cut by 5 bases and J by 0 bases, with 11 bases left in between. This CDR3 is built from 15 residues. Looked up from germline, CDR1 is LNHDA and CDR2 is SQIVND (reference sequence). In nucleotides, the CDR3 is TGTGCCAGTAGTCCAAACGGGGGTAGCAATCAGCCCCAGCATTTT. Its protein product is CASSPNGGSNQPQHF.

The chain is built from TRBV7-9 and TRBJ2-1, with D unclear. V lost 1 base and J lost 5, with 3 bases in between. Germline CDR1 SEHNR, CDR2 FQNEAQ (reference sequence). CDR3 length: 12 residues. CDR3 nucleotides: TGTGCCAGCAGCTTAGTTAACAATGAGCAGTTCTTC. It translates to CASSLVNNEQFF.

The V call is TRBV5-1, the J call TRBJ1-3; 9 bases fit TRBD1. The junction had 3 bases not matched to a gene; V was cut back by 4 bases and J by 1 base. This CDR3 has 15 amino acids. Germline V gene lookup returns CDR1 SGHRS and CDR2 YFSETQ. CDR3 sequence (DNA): TGCGCCAGCAGCCGGACAGGGGATTCTGGAAACACCATATATTTT. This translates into CASSRTGDSGNTIYF.

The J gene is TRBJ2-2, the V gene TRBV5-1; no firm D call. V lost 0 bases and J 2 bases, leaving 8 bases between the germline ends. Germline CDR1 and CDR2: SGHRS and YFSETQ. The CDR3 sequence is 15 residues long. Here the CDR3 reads CASSLGLSNTGELFF. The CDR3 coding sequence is TGCGCCAGCAGCTTGGGACTGTCTAACACCGGGGAGCTGTTTTTT.

The DNA of the CDR3 is TGTGCCAGCAGCGCCACCGGGACAGCTGGCTATGGCTACACCTTC. This sequence encodes CASSATGTAGYGYTF. J is TRBJ1-2 and V is TRBV9, with TRBD1 identical over 7 bases. Looked up from germline, CDR1 is SGDLS and CDR2 is YYNGEE. V shed 3 bases, J shed 4 bases, and the junction held 9 bases outside the gene matches. CDR3 length equals 15 residues. The full variable domain, its missing parts supplied by reference TRBV9 and TRBJ1-2, is DSGVTQTPKHLITATGQRVTLRCSPRSGDLSVYWYQQSLDQGLQFLIQYYNGEERAKGNILERFSAQQFPDLHSELNLSSLELGDSALYFCASSATGTAGYGYTFGSGTRLTVV.

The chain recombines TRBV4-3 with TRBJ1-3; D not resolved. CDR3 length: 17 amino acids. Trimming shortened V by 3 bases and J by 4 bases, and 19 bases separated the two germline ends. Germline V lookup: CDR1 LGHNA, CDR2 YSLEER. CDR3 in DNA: TGCGCCAGCAGCCAGGAAAATCACCTCCTAGGAGGAAACACCATATATTTT. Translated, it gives CASSQENHLLGGNTIYF.

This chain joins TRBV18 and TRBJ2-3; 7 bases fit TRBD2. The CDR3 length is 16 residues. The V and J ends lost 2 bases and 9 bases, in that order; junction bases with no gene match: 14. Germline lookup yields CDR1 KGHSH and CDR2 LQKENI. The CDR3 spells CASSPTLGLGDDTQYF. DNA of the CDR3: TGTGCCAGCTCACCAACCCTTGGACTAGGGGACGACACGCAGTATTTT.

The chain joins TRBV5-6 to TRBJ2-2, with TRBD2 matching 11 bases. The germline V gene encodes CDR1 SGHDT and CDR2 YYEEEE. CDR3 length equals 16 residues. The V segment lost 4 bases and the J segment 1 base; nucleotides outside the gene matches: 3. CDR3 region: CASSLGTSGNTGELFF. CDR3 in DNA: TGTGCCAGCAGCCTCGGGACTAGCGGGAACACCGGGGAGCTGTTTTTT.

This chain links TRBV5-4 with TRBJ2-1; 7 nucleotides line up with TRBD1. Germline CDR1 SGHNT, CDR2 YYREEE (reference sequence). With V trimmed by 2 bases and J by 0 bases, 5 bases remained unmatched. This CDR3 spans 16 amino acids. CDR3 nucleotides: TGTGCCAGCAGCTTCCACAGGGGCCTCTCCTACAATGAGCAGTTCTTC. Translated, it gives CASSFHRGLSYNEQFF.